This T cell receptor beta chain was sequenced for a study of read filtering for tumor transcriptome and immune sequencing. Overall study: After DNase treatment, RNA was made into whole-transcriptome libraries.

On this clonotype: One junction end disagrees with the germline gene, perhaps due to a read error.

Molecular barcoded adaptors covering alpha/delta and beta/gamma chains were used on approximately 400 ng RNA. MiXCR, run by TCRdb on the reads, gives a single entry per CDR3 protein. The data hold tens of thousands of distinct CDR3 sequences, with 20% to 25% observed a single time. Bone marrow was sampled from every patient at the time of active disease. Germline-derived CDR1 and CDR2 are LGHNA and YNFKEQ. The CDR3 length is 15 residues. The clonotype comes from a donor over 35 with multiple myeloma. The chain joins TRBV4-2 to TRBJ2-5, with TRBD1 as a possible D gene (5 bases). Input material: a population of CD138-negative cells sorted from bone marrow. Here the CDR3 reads CASSQSRQHQETRYF. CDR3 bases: TGTGCCAGCAGCCAATCTCGACAGCACCAAGAGACCCGGTACTTC.